This T cell receptor beta chain was observed in a study of T cell changes during pregnancy in multiple sclerosis. Produced via immunoSEQ multiplex PCR; TCRdb's table is partial and in-frame only. Found here are fewer than 90,000 clones, about 93% of them singletons; the top ten hold about 0.84%. Trimming removed 1 base at V and 5 bases at J, with 20 bases between. The CDR3 spans 17 residues. The germline V gene encodes CDR1 LNHDA and CDR2 SQIVND (reference sequence). This chain connects TRBV19 to TRBJ1-1; tentative D call: TRBD1 (5 bases). The material sequenced was peripheral blood, taken in the third trimester of pregnancy. The clonotype was recovered from a female donor with multiple sclerosis, enrolled in a pregnancy study. The CDR3 sequence is CASSIVSRWGSQTEAFF. CDR3 coding DNA: TGTGCCAGTAGTATAGTATCCCGGTGGGGCAGTCAAACTGAAGCTTTCTTT.